The T cell receptor (beta chain) described here comes from a study of blood T cell repertoires in COVID-19. Repertoires were generated with immunoSEQ multiplex PCR, while TCRdb's copy carries only in-frame clones and drops some. The sample lists a few hundred thousand clones; 88% were seen once. CDR1 SEHNR and CDR2 FQNEAQ come from the germline V gene (reference sequence). The CDR3 is made up of 13 amino acids. The V and J ends lost 0 bases and 5 bases respectively, with 7 bases between them. The J gene is TRBJ1-1, the V gene TRBV7-9; D unresolved. The material sequenced was PBMCs or T cells enriched from blood (not recorded which). The receptor comes from a woman in her thirties or forties who had been exposed to COVID-19. DNA of the CDR3: TGTGCCAGCAGCTTAGCATACGGGACTGAAGCTTTCTTT. Protein product: CASSLAYGTEAFF.